Shown below are 5 T cell receptor beta chains from a single sample sequenced in a study of OX40 agonist ivuxolimab in advanced cancers. TCRdb's copy holds only in-frame clones and misses some; the assay was immunoSEQ multiplex PCR. The data show approximately 61,000 clones, about 80% seen once. This specimen consisted of CD4+ or CD8+ T cells sorted from blood, obtained in a trial of the OX40 agonist ivuxolimab. All receptors come from an adult with an advanced solid tumor such as melanoma, head and neck, liver or kidney cancer.

This chain connects TRBV5-1 to TRBJ2-2; the D gene is possibly TRBD2 (7 bases). The CDR3 loop spans 14 amino acids. Germline V gene data show CDR1 as SGHRS and CDR2 as YFSETQ. V shed 6 bases and J shed 1 base, with 10 bases lying between them. The CDR3 DNA reads as TGCGCCAGCAAAAGGGGGGGGAACACCGGGGAGCTGTTTTTT. Amino acid sequence: CASKRGGNTGELFF. The complete variable domain, with remaining parts taken from reference TRBV5-1 and TRBJ2-2, reads KAGVTQTPRYLIKTRGQQVTLSCSPISGHRSVSWYQQTPGQGLQFLFEYFSETQRNKGNFPGRFSGRQFSNSRSEMNVSTLELGDSALYLCASKRGGNTGELFFGEGSRLTVL.

The genes are TRBV2 and TRBJ1-1; no clear D gene. Germline CDR1 is SNHLY and CDR2 is FYNNEI. The CDR3 spans 13 residues. Trimming stripped 2 bases from V and 6 bases from J, with 10 bases between. The CDR3 here is CASSERQYAEAFF. CDR3 in DNA: TGTGCCAGCAGTGAACGCCAGTACGCTGAAGCTTTCTTT.

A remark on this clone: This specimen includes other DNA sequences encoding the same CDR3. The rearrangement uses TRBV14 and TRBJ1-2; TRBD1 matches at 7 bases. CDR1 is SGHDN, CDR2 FVKESK, per germline. J lost 6 bases, V lost 4 bases, and 5 bases had no gene match. This CDR3 has 13 amino acids. In DNA, the CDR3 is TGTGCCAGCAGCCCTCGCCAGGGGGATGGCTACACCTTC. It yields the protein CASSPRQGDGYTF.

The rearrangement joins TRBV10-2 to TRBJ2-2; 9 nucleotides agree with TRBD2. The germline gives CDR1 WSHSY, CDR2 SAAADI. This CDR3 region has 17 residues. Trimming took 3 bases from V and 5 from J; bases not matched to a gene: 10. CDR3 protein: CASSESDSGGRTGELFF. For the CDR3, the DNA is TGCGCCAGCAGTGAATCTGATAGCGGGGGAAGGACCGGGGAGCTGTTTTTT.

The chain combines TRBV15 with TRBJ2-3; D unclear. Trimming removed 6 bases at V and 0 bases at J, with 13 bases between. This CDR3 has 15 residues. Germline V gene data show CDR1 as LNHNV and CDR2 as YYDKDF (reference sequence). The CDR3 region has the DNA TGTGCCACCAGTCCGAGGACCTCTAGCACAGATACGCAGTATTTT. Translating gives CATSPRTSSTDTQYF.